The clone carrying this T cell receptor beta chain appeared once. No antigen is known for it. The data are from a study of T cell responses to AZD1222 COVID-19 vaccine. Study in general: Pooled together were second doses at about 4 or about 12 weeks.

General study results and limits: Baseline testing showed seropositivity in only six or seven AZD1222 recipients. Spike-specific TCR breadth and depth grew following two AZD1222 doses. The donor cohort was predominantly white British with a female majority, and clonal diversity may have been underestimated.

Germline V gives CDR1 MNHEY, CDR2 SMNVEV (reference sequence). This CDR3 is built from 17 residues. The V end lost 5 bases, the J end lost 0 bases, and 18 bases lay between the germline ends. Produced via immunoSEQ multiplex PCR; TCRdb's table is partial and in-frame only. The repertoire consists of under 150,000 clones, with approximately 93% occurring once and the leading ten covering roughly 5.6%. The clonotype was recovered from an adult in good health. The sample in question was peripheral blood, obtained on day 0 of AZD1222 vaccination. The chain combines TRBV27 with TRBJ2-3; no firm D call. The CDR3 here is CASSPQIPSTSTDTQYF. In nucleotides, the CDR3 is TGTGCCAGCAGTCCCCAGATCCCGTCTACTAGCACAGATACGCAGTATTTT.